This entry lists 20 T cell receptor beta chains sequenced from one sample in a study of identical twins. MiXCR, run by TCRdb on the 5' RACE reads, gives a single entry per CDR3 protein. The profile shows 260,000 or so distinct CDR3 sequences, 7.5% of them singletons. The sample was also linked to a second study, of yellow fever vaccine responses in identical twins.

Sequencing was performed on CD8+ T cells sorted from blood. Source of these receptors: a woman aged 18-29 years in good health.

The sample holds many counts of this clonotype. The CDR3 reads CATSRDTSGSGGQFF. CDR3 DNA sequence: TGTGCCACCAGCAGAGATACTAGCGGGAGTGGCGGGCAGTTCTTC. The chain has TRBV15 and TRBJ2-1; 11 nucleotides line up with TRBD2. Per germline, CDR1 LNHNV and CDR2 YYDKDF (reference sequence). There are 15 residues in the CDR3. Trimming cost V 0 bases and J 12 bases; bases outside gene matches: 7.

In this sample, this clonotype turned up many times. The rearrangement links TRBV12-3 or TRBV12-4 to TRBJ2-1, with D perhaps matching TRBD2 (6 bases). The CDR3 runs to 15 residues. V shed 8 bases and J shed 1 base, with 15 bases lying between them. The CDR3: CASAIAEGSYNEQFF. DNA of the CDR3: TGTGCCAGCGCCATAGCGGAGGGGTCCTACAATGAGCAGTTCTTC.

The chain recombines TRBV5-1 with TRBJ1-3; D possibly corresponds to TRBD1 (5 bases). CDR3 length: 16 residues. Germline V gene lookup returns CDR1 SGHRS and CDR2 YFSETQ. Trimming took 3 bases from V and 5 from J, leaving 18 bases between them. The CDR3 reads CASSSQSGSDRNTIYF. CDR3 sequence (DNA): TGCGCCAGCAGCTCCCAGAGCGGATCGGACAGAAACACCATATATTTT.

The J gene is TRBJ2-7, the V gene TRBV7-9; D perhaps matches TRBD1 (6 bases). This CDR3 has 13 residues. Trimming left V 7 bases short and J 5 bases short, with 15 bases between. The germline gives CDR1 SEHNR, CDR2 FQNEAQ (reference sequence). Here the CDR3 DNA reads TGTGCCAGCATCCAGACAGGTTCCCACGAGCAGTACTTC. Protein product: CASIQTGSHEQYF.

CDR3 DNA sequence: TGCAGTGCTAGAGATCTCAGCGGTAGCTCCTACAATGAGCAGTTCTTC. Translation gives CSARDLSGSSYNEQFF. The rearrangement uses TRBV20-1 and TRBJ2-1; maybe TRBD2 (5 bases). Trimming took off 0 bases at V and 0 bases at J, with 12 bases between the two ends. Germline CDR1 and CDR2: DFQATT and SNEGSKA (reference sequence). The length of the CDR3 is 16 residues.

This clonotype was counted between two and nine times. The chain uses TRBV6-5 and TRBJ2-3; D remains unclear. The CDR3 length is 18 residues. V was trimmed by 0 bases and J by 4 bases, leaving 20 bases between them. Germline V gene sequence: CDR1 MNHEY, CDR2 SVGAGI. The CDR3 DNA follows: TGTGCCAGCAGTTACTCGATATACGGGTCCCCTGGGGCAGATACGCAGTATTTT. Translating gives CASSYSIYGSPGADTQYF.

This clonotype is medium-sized by share. The chain employs TRBV12-3 or TRBV12-4 and TRBJ2-7; 13 nucleotides align to TRBD2. The CDR3 covers 16 residues. The junction had 11 bases not matched to a gene; V was cut back by 8 bases and J by 4 bases. The CDR3 loop is CASGKLWTSGSYEQYF. CDR3 DNA: TGTGCCAGCGGCAAACTTTGGACTAGCGGGAGTTACGAGCAGTACTTC.

Many counts were recorded for this clonotype. The chain employs TRBV5-5 and TRBJ2-1; TRBD2 agrees at 7 bases. V was clipped by 4 bases and J by 4 bases; unmatched bases: 14. CDR1 SGHKS and CDR2 YYEKEE come from the germline V gene (reference sequence). This CDR3 comprises 17 residues. The CDR3 DNA sequence: TGTGCCAGCAGCCAGCTTCCCGGGAGGCCGGTTTACAATGAGCAGTTCTTC. It specifies CASSQLPGRPVYNEQFF.

This clonotype was seen repeatedly, ten times or more. The CDR3 nucleotides read TGCAGTGCTCTGTCCCGGGACCCTTTAACCTACGAGCAGTACGTC. Amino acid sequence: CSALSRDPLTYEQYV. The rearrangement links TRBV20-1 to TRBJ2-7; D may be TRBD1 or TRBD2 (5 bases each). The CDR3 is made up of 15 amino acids. Germline-derived CDR1 and CDR2 are DFQATT and SNEGSKA (reference sequence). The V and J ends lost 5 bases and 2 bases respectively, with 19 bases between them.

This clonotype has only a few counts. This CDR3 reads CASSLWQHTGELFF. DNA of the CDR3: TGCGCCAGCAGCTTGTGGCAGCACACCGGGGAGCTGTTTTTT. The chain carries TRBV5-1 and TRBJ2-2; D unclear. Between the trimmed V and J ends, which lost 1 base and 3 bases, there was a span of 7 bases. The CDR3 consists of 14 residues. CDR1 is SGHRS and CDR2 is YFSETQ in the germline V gene.

This chain uses TRBV2 with TRBJ2-7; 12 bases fit TRBD2. Germline-derived CDR1 and CDR2 are SNHLY and FYNNEI. This CDR3 is built from 16 residues. Unmatched junction bases numbered 9, after V lost 3 bases and J lost 6 bases. The CDR3 DNA sequence: TGTGCCAGCAGTGAGTTCCGGACTAGCGGGAATGGCGAGCAGTACTTC. Translated: CASSEFRTSGNGEQYF.

This clonotype was observed a few times. The rearrangement joins TRBV27 to TRBJ2-3; D may be TRBD1 or TRBD2 (5 bases each). Germline V gene data show CDR1 as MNHEY and CDR2 as SMNVEV (reference sequence). Trimming took off 8 bases at V and 12 bases at J, with 15 bases between the two ends. The CDR3 contains 11 residues. CDR3 region: CASYSRGHQYF. In nucleotides, the CDR3 is TGTGCCAGCTACTCCCGGGGCCATCAGTATTTT.

This clonotype was seen many times. The gene calls are TRBV5-5 and TRBJ1-1; D not resolved. Germline V gene data show CDR1 as SGHKS and CDR2 as YYEKEE (reference sequence). CDR3 size: 14 residues. V was pared by 0 bases and J by 3 bases, with 9 bases between. CDR3 bases: TGTGCCAGCAGCTTGGTCTACCGGGACACTGAAGCTTTCTTT. It specifies CASSLVYRDTEAFF.

The chain couples TRBV11-2 to TRBJ2-1; a weak D match, TRBD1 (6 bases). Trimming shortened V by 5 bases and J by 4 bases, and 21 bases separated the two germline ends. Germline V CDR1 and CDR2: SGHAT, FQNNGV. The CDR3 is made up of 17 amino acids. The CDR3 DNA reads as TGTGCCAGCAGCCCACCCAGGGGATCATGGCGGTACAATGAGCAGTTCTTC. Encoded protein: CASSPPRGSWRYNEQFF.

This clonotype was observed at least ten times. V is TRBV5-6 and J is TRBJ2-2, with 8 bases matching TRBD1. Germline lookup yields CDR1 SGHDT and CDR2 YYEEEE. V lost 3 bases and J lost 5; bases outside the gene matches: 3. This CDR3 is built from 14 residues. CDR3 amino acids: CASSSDRGTGELFF. As DNA, the CDR3 is TGTGCCAGCAGCTCCGACAGGGGAACCGGGGAGCTGTTTTTT.

Only a few counts were recorded for this clonotype. The V and J genes are TRBV15 and TRBJ2-3; maybe TRBD1 (6 bases). The germline V gene has CDR1 LNHNV and CDR2 YYDKDF (reference sequence). The CDR3 contains 16 residues. Trimming stripped 0 bases from V and 0 bases from J, with 10 bases between. CDR3 coding DNA: TGTGCCACCAGCAGAGATCAGGGGCTTAGCACAGATACGCAGTATTTT. It specifies CATSRDQGLSTDTQYF.

Ten or more counts support this clonotype. The chain couples TRBV14 to TRBJ2-7, with D hard to call. The CDR3 is 13 residues long. V was trimmed by 1 base and J by 3 bases, leaving 7 bases between them. Germline-derived CDR1 and CDR2 are SGHDN and FVKESK. The CDR3 loop reads CASSQGSGYEQYV. CDR3 DNA sequence: TGTGCCAGCAGCCAAGGTTCAGGCTACGAGCAGTACGTC.

In regard to this clonotype: The junction departs from the called germline gene at one end, perhaps through a read error. The rearrangement joins TRBV20-1 to TRBJ2-5; 7 positions match TRBD2. CDR1 and CDR2 from the germline V gene are DFQATT and SNEGSKA (reference sequence). This CDR3 spans 12 amino acids. CDR3 in DNA: TGCAGCGCTATGGGGGGGCAAGAGACCCAGTACTTC. It yields the protein CSAMGGQETQYF.

In regard to this clonotype: Germline is not matched at one junction end, which may reflect a read error. This rearrangement joins TRBV5-1 to TRBJ2-7; possibly TRBD1 or TRBD2 for D (6 bases each). The CDR3 consists of 14 residues. Germline-derived CDR1 and CDR2 are SGHRS and YFSETQ. CDR3 DNA: TGCGCCAGTGGGGCCGGGGGCGGATTTTTCGAGCGGTACTTC. Residues: CASGAGGGFFERYF.

This clonotype has only a few counts. This chain uses TRBV2 with TRBJ1-2; perhaps TRBD1 as D (5 bases). Trimming removed 5 bases at V and 1 base at J, with 11 bases between. Per germline, CDR1 SNHLY and CDR2 FYNNEI. CDR3 length equals 14 residues. The CDR3 sequence is CASSLDIINYGYTF. CDR3 DNA sequence: TGTGCCAGCAGTTTGGACATCATTAACTATGGCTACACCTTC.